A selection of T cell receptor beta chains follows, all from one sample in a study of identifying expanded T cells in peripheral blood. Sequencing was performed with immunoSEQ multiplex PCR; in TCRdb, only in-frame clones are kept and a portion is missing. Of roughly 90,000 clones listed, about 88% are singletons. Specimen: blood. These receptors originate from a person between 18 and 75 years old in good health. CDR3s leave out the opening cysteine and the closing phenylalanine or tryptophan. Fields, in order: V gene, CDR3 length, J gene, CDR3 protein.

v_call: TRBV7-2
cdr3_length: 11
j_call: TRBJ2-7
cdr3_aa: ASSGWLTYEQY

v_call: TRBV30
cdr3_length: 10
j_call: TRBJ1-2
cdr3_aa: AWRANRGGYT

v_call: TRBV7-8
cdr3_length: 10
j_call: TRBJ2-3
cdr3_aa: ASSLARDTQY

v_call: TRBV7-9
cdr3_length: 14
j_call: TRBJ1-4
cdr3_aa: ASSTGTVNRGEKLF

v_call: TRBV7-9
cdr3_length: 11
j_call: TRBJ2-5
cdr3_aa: ASSLGNRETQY

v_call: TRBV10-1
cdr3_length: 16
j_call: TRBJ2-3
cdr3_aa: ASSESKSSLENTDTQY

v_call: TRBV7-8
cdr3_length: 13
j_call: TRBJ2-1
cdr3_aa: ASSRDRNYYNEQF

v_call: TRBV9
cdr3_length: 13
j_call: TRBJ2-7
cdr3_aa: ASSKQVTSTYEQY

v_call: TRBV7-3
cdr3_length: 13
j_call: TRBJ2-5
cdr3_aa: ASSTLLAGKETQY

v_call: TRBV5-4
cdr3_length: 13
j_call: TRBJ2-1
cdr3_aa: AITQGGASYNEQF